This T cell receptor beta chain was observed in a study of cytomegalovirus exposure and HLA in healthy donors. Broader study findings: In a later analysis, several top co-occurrence clusters appeared linked to parvovirus B19, influenza, CMV and Epstein-Barr virus.

As for this clone: Its target is not known.

This CDR3 is 15 amino acids long. Germline assignment: CDR1 LNHDA and CDR2 SQIVND (reference sequence). V dropped 4 bases and J dropped 1; count of bases not matched to a gene: 4. The PCR employed 60 Vbeta primers together with 13 Jbeta primers. Sequencing used immunoSEQ multiplex PCR; TCRdb keeps in-frame clones, though not all of them. The sample carries 130,000 or so clones, around 70% recorded once. While unrecorded immune exposures were likely, the donors were nominally healthy when sampled. The clonotype was recovered from a male donor in good health and CMV-seronegative. Specimen: PBMCs. The rearrangement uses TRBV19 and TRBJ1-1; the match to TRBD1 covers 9 bases. For the CDR3, the DNA is TGTGCCAGTAGTACACAGGGGGCGCCGAACACTGAAGCTTTCTTT. Protein product: CASSTQGAPNTEAFF. The full variable domain, its missing parts supplied by reference TRBV19 and TRBJ1-1, is DGGITQSPKYLFRKEGQNVTLSCEQNLNHDAMYWYRQDPGQGLRLIYYSQIVNDFQKGDIAEGYSVSREKKESFPLTVTSAQKNPTAFYLCASSTQGAPNTEAFFGQGTRLTVV.